The TCR beta chain under discussion was sequenced for a study of shared clonotypes between healthy human individuals. As defined, naive CD8 cells were CD45RO-negative and positively selected for CCR7, with terminally differentiated effector memory CD45RA+ cells excluded. CDR3 length: 16 amino acids. Germline assignment: CDR1 MDHEN and CDR2 SYDVKM. V was clipped by 2 bases and J by 9 bases; unmatched bases: 14. Assay: immunoSEQ multiplex PCR; the TCRdb copy retains only in-frame clones and omits some. The profile shows around 1.9 million clones, roughly 95% of them singletons. The sample comprised naive CD8+ T cells from PBMCs. The rearrangement links TRBV28 to TRBJ2-5, with TRBD2 matching over 8 bases. This clonotype originated in a man aged 18-30 years in good health. Some clones in this sample may be carry-over from other donors' samples. This CDR3 is CASSLGLAGPPGAQYF. The CDR3, as DNA: TGTGCCAGCAGTTTAGGGCTAGCGGGTCCCCCCGGGGCCCAGTACTTC.